This T cell receptor (beta chain) was profiled in a study of blood T cell repertoires in COVID-19. Study summary: Samples taken during acute and convalescent COVID-19 were collected in the United States, Italy and Spain. Sample material is recorded as cDNA or gDNA derived from T cells, B-cell-depleted T cells, or PBMCs.

Source study methods: Amplification with reference gene primers provided the estimates of nucleated cell counts. The table came from immunoSEQ multiplex PCR; TCRdb's copy has only in-frame clones and leaves some out. V and J calls and clone size are as listed in that table; D and trimming were resolved from the DNA. This sample yields approximately 260,000 clones, of which roughly 83% are seen a single time; 4.6% belongs to the top ten. The CDR3 consists of 12 residues. Germline loops: CDR1 SGHRS, CDR2 YFSETQ. The V end lost 0 bases, the J end lost 5 bases, and 6 bases lay between the germline ends. The chain couples TRBV5-1 to TRBJ2-7; D perhaps matches TRBD1 (5 bases). Material for sequencing was peripheral blood. The receptor comes from a man aged 60 to 69 who had recovered from COVID-19. The CDR3 spells CASSLEGDEQYF. CDR3 DNA: TGCGCCAGCAGCTTGGAAGGGGACGAGCAGTACTTC.